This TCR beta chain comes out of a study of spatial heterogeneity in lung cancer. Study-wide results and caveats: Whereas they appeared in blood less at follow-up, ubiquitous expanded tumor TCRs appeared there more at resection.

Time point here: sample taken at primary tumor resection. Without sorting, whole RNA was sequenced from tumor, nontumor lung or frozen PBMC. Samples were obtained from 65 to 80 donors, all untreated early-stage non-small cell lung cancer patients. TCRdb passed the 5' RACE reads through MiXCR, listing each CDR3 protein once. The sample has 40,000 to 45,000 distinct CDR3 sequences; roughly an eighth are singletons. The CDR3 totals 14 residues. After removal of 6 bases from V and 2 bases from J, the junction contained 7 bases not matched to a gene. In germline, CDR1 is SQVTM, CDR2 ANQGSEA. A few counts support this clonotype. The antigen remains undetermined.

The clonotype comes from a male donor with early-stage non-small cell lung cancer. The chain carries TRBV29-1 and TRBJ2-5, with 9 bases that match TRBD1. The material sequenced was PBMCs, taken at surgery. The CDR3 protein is CSVPDRGGQETQYF. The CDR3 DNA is TGCAGCGTACCGGACAGGGGAGGGCAAGAGACCCAGTACTTC. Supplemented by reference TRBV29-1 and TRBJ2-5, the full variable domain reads SAVISQKPSRDICQRGTSLTIQCQVDSQVTMMFWYRQQPGQSLTLIATANQGSEATYESGFVIDKFPISRPNLTFSTLTVSNMSPEDSSIYLCSVPDRGGQETQYFGPGTRLLVL.